Presented here are 8 T cell receptor beta chains from one specimen sequenced in a study of cytomegalovirus exposure and HLA in healthy donors. With 60 Vbeta and 13 Jbeta primers, the PCR was carried out. The assay was immunoSEQ multiplex PCR, and TCRdb's table has in-frame clones only and misses some. Counted here are some 110,000 clones, about four fifths occurring once; the ten biggest clones make up over 20%. Specimen: PBMCs. The receptors originated from a man under 40 in good health and CMV-seropositive.

The genes are TRBV20-1 and TRBJ1-1; TRBD1 agrees at 7 bases. Looked up from germline, CDR1 is DFQATT and CDR2 is SNEGSKA (reference sequence). The CDR3 is 11 residues long. J lost 8 bases, V lost 0 bases, and 0 bases had no gene match. This chain's CDR3 is CSAREDREAFF. The CDR3, as DNA: TGCAGTGCTAGAGAGGACAGGGAAGCTTTCTTT.

The rearrangement uses TRBV5-1 and TRBJ1-2; D gene uncertain. Germline CDR1 reads SGHRS; CDR2 reads YFSETQ. The CDR3 spans 14 residues. Trimming took 2 bases from V and 3 from J, leaving 11 bases between them. The CDR3 region has the DNA TGCGCCAGCAGCTTCTCGGGTGCGGACTATGGCTACACCTTC. This encodes CASSFSGADYGYTF.

The chain couples TRBV6-5 to TRBJ2-5; no definite D call. The CDR3 has 15 residues. The V end lost 1 base, the J end lost 5 bases, and 14 bases lay between the germline ends. The V gene's germline CDR1 is MNHEY and CDR2 SVGAGI. The CDR3 spells CASSYLTPLSETQYF. The CDR3 nucleotides read TGTGCCAGCAGTTACTTAACTCCCTTGAGCGAGACCCAGTACTTC.

V gene TRBV6-1 combines with J gene TRBJ1-2; no reliable D call. Germline lookup yields CDR1 MNHNS and CDR2 SASEGT. The CDR3 contains 15 residues. V was cut by 1 base and J by 5 bases, with 14 bases left in between. This CDR3 reads CASSEGDTSSYGYTF. In DNA form, the CDR3 reads TGTGCCAGCAGTGAAGGAGACACCTCTTCGTATGGCTACACCTTC.

This chain joins TRBV15 and TRBJ2-7; the D is unclear. The length of the CDR3 is 11 residues. Looked up from germline, CDR1 is LNHNV and CDR2 is YYDKDF (reference sequence). V was clipped by 7 bases and J by 3 bases, with 7 bases between them. In nucleotides, the CDR3 is TGTGCCACCATAACATACTACGAGCAGTACGTC. It encodes CATITYYEQYV.

This clone appeared once. The chain links TRBV9 to TRBJ2-1; D may be TRBD2 (5 bases). V lost 4 bases and J lost 0, with 17 bases in between. This CDR3 comprises 17 residues. The V gene's germline CDR1 is SGDLS and CDR2 YYNGEE. CDR3: CASSTPLLGFSYNEQFF. The CDR3 nucleotides are TGTGCCAGCAGCACTCCATTACTAGGCTTCTCCTACAATGAGCAGTTCTTC.

This clone was recorded a few times. The chain couples TRBV19 to TRBJ2-7; weak D call: TRBD1 (7 bases). V was shortened by 5 bases and J by 5 bases, with 19 bases between the two germline ends. The CDR3 is 15 residues long. From germline, CDR1 is LNHDA and CDR2 SQIVND (reference sequence). Written as DNA, the CDR3 is TGTGCCAGTAGTTCGCCCAGGGGGGCGAGGCACGAGCAGTACTTC. Its translation: CASSSPRGARHEQYF.

The gene calls are TRBV5-6 and TRBJ1-1; TRBD1 agrees at 10 bases. J was trimmed by 4 bases and V by 2 bases; bases with no gene match: 11. The length of the CDR3 is 17 residues. Germline V gene sequence: CDR1 SGHDT, CDR2 YYEEEE. The CDR3 protein is CASSLLRDRGSGTEAFF. The CDR3 DNA is TGTGCCAGCAGCTTACTCCGGGACAGGGGTAGTGGCACTGAAGCTTTCTTT.